This entry lists 17 T cell receptor beta chains sequenced from one sample in a study of T cell responses to AZD1222 COVID-19 vaccine. Assay: immunoSEQ multiplex PCR; the TCRdb copy retains only in-frame clones and omits some. The table shows fewer than 120,000 clones, with 85% to 95% occurring only once. Specimen: peripheral blood, collected on day 0 of AZD1222 vaccination. The source of these receptors is an adult in good health.

This chain links TRBV2 with TRBJ1-5; maybe TRBD1 (5 bases). Germline V lookup: CDR1 SNHLY, CDR2 FYNNEI. V was trimmed by 4 bases and J by 6 bases, leaving 13 bases between them. CDR3 length equals 14 residues. This CDR3 reads CASSARQGVQPQHF. Here the CDR3 DNA reads TGTGCCAGCAGTGCGAGGCAGGGAGTTCAGCCCCAGCATTTT.

The chain combines TRBV27 with TRBJ2-1; D is perhaps TRBD2 (6 bases). CDR3 length: 15 residues. V lost 1 base to trimming and J lost 1 base, with 8 bases between them. Germline CDR1 is MNHEY and CDR2 is SMNVEV (reference sequence). The CDR3 is CASSLWAGSYNEQFF. CDR3 in DNA: TGTGCCAGCAGTTTATGGGCGGGGTCCTACAATGAGCAGTTCTTC.

The chain uses TRBV5-1 and TRBJ2-5; the match to TRBD2 covers 14 bases. Trimming removed 5 bases from V and 4 bases from J; junction bases left unmatched: 10. The CDR3 runs to 17 residues. Germline assignment: CDR1 SGHRS and CDR2 YFSETQ. CDR3 sequence reads: CASRWGTTSGGAETQYF. CDR3 DNA: TGCGCCAGCAGATGGGGCACGACTAGCGGGGGGGCAGAGACCCAGTACTTC.

The chain uses TRBV27 and TRBJ1-1; no definite D call. V was shortened by 2 bases and J by 6 bases, with 10 bases between the two germline ends. CDR3 length: 13 amino acids. CDR1 is MNHEY, CDR2 SMNVEV, per germline (reference sequence). CDR3 nucleotide sequence: TGTGCCAGCAGTTTAACGGACCGTTCTGAAGCTTTCTTT. As protein: CASSLTDRSEAFF.

The gene calls are TRBV18 and TRBJ2-7; D may be TRBD1 (6 bases). The ends were cut back, 0 bases at V and 0 bases at J, with 9 bases in the middle. The germline gives CDR1 KGHSH, CDR2 LQKENI. The CDR3 has 15 residues. CDR3 amino acids: CASSPPDSLSYEQYF. CDR3 DNA sequence: TGTGCCAGCTCACCACCGGACAGCCTCTCCTACGAGCAGTACTTC.

The V gene is TRBV6-5, the J gene TRBJ2-7; D tentatively reads TRBD1 or TRBD2 (5 bases each). This CDR3 region has 14 residues. Germline CDR1 MNHEY, CDR2 SVGAGI. V lost 7 bases and J 2 bases, leaving 15 bases between the germline ends. The CDR3 DNA is TGTGCCAGCAATATGGGACGGGGAACCTACGAGCAGTACTTC. This gives the protein CASNMGRGTYEQYF.

The chain recombines TRBV28 with TRBJ1-5, with D possibly being TRBD1 (6 bases). The CDR3 has 14 amino acids. Trimming took 10 bases from V and 0 from J, leaving 13 bases between them. CDR1 is MDHEN and CDR2 is SYDVKM in the germline V gene. The CDR3 loop is CATHRGASNQPQHF. The CDR3 bases are TGTGCCACCCACCGGGGGGCTAGCAATCAGCCCCAGCATTTT.

This chain links TRBV7-3 with TRBJ1-4; D call uncertain. Trimming took 5 bases from V and 7 from J, leaving 14 bases between them. CDR1 is SGHTA, CDR2 FQGTGA, per germline. The CDR3 contains 14 residues. The CDR3 nucleotides read TGTGCCAGCAGCCCCGGTCCCACGGGTGAAAAACTGTTTTTT. Residues: CASSPGPTGEKLFF.

This chain connects TRBV28 to TRBJ1-1; TRBD1 aligns across 8 bases. This CDR3 comprises 15 residues. Germline V gene lookup returns CDR1 MDHEN and CDR2 SYDVKM. J gave up 6 bases and V 7 bases, and 13 bases lay outside the gene matches. The CDR3 DNA reads as TGTGCCAGCAATGGGGGTGGGACAGGTAGTTCTGAAGCTTTCTTT. This gives the protein CASNGGGTGSSEAFF. Variable domain in full (rest from reference TRBV28 and TRBJ1-1): DVKVTQSSRYLVKRTGEKVFLECVQDMDHENMFWYRQDPGLGLRLIYFSYDVKMKEKGDIPEGYSVSREKKERFSLILESASTNQTSMYLCASNGGGTGSSEAFFGQGTRLTVV.

This chain joins TRBV10-3 and TRBJ2-1; 15 bases map to TRBD2. V lost 10 bases to trimming and J lost 5 bases; unmatched junction nucleotides: 18. Germline V gene data show CDR1 as ENHRY and CDR2 as SYGVKD. The CDR3 covers 19 residues. The chain's CDR3 is CATSPGLAGGFTLNNEQFF. As DNA, the CDR3 is TGTGCCACCTCTCCCGGACTAGCGGGGGGGTTTACTTTAAACAATGAGCAGTTCTTC.

This clone was picked up a small number of times. The chain is built from TRBV30 and TRBJ2-7; perhaps TRBD1 as D (5 bases). Germline V gives CDR1 GTSNPN, CDR2 SVGIG (reference sequence). The length of the CDR3 is 12 residues. The CDR3 protein is CGGQSLSYEQYF. CDR3 in DNA: TGTGGCGGACAATCACTCTCCTACGAGCAGTACTTC. Based on the CDR3 plus reference TRBV30 and TRBJ2-7, the full variable domain is SQTIHQWPATLVQPVGSPLSLECTVEGTSNPNLYWYRQAAGRGLQLLFYSVGIGQISSEVPQNLSASRPQDRQFILSSKKLLLSDSGFYLCGGQSLSYEQYFGPGTRLTVT.

The chain is built from TRBV23-1 and TRBJ2-2, with unresolved D. TRBV23-1 is noted as an ORF with a role that remains uncertain. V dropped 2 bases and J dropped 4 bases, with 14 bases sitting between them. The CDR3 runs to 16 residues. The CDR3 region is CASSQRTEIRTGELFF. The CDR3 coding sequence is TGCGCCAGCAGTCAACGGACGGAGATCCGCACCGGGGAGCTGTTTTTT.

This chain uses TRBV28 with TRBJ2-7; 8 bases agree with TRBD1. Germline V gene sequence: CDR1 MDHEN, CDR2 SYDVKM. V shed 5 bases and J 3 bases; nucleotides not matched to a gene: 6. This CDR3 region has 14 residues. CDR3 DNA: TGTGCCAGCAGTCCCCCGGACAGGGTCTACGAGCAGTACTTC. It specifies CASSPPDRVYEQYF.

The chain couples TRBV12-5 to TRBJ2-2, with D possibly being TRBD1 (6 bases). Trimming stripped 3 bases from V and 3 bases from J, with 14 bases between. This CDR3 comprises 16 residues. Germline V gene lookup returns CDR1 LGHNT and CDR2 FRNRAP. In DNA, the CDR3 is TGTGCTAGTGGTTTATGGCAGGGGAGAGACACCGGGGAGCTGTTTTTT. It is translated as CASGLWQGRDTGELFF.

The rearrangement links TRBV15 to TRBJ2-2; no clear D gene. Germline V gives CDR1 LNHNV, CDR2 YYDKDF (reference sequence). V was cut by 6 bases and J by 3 bases, with 8 bases left in between. This CDR3 has 13 residues. The CDR3, as DNA: TGTGCCACCAGTGTAAGGGACACCGGGGAGCTGTTTTTT. Translating it yields CATSVRDTGELFF.

The V call is TRBV7-8, the J call TRBJ1-4, with D possibly matching TRBD1 (5 bases). Trimming pared 0 bases from V and 6 bases from J, leaving 20 bases between. The CDR3 sequence is 18 residues long. CDR1 is SGHVS and CDR2 is FQNEAQ in the germline V gene. CDR3: CASSLAPIVGVRDEKLFF. The CDR3 DNA reads as TGTGCCAGCAGCTTAGCGCCAATAGTAGGGGTTCGGGATGAAAAACTGTTTTTT.

The chain couples TRBV5-1 to TRBJ1-1; D is uncertain. V lost 0 bases to trimming and J lost 6 bases, with 15 bases between them. The CDR3 extends over 15 amino acids. Germline V gene data show CDR1 as SGHRS and CDR2 as YFSETQ. In nucleotides, the CDR3 is TGCGCCAGCAGCTTGGTTGTTGGCAGCGACGCTGAAGCTTTCTTT. Translating gives CASSLVVGSDAEAFF.